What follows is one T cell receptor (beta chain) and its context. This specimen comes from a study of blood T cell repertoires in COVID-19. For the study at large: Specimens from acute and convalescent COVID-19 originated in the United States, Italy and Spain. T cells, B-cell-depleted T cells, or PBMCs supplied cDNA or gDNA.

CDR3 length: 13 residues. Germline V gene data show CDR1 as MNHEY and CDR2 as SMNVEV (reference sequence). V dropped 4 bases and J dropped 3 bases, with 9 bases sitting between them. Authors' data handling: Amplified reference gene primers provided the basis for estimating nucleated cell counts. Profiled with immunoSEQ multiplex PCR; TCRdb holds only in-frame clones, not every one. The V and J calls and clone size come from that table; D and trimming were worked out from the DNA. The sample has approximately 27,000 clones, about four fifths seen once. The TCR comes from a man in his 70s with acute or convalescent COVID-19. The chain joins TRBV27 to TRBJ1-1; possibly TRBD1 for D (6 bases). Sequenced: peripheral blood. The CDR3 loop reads CASSYQGYTEAFF. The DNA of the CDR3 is TGTGCCAGCAGTTATCAGGGGTACACTGAAGCTTTCTTT.